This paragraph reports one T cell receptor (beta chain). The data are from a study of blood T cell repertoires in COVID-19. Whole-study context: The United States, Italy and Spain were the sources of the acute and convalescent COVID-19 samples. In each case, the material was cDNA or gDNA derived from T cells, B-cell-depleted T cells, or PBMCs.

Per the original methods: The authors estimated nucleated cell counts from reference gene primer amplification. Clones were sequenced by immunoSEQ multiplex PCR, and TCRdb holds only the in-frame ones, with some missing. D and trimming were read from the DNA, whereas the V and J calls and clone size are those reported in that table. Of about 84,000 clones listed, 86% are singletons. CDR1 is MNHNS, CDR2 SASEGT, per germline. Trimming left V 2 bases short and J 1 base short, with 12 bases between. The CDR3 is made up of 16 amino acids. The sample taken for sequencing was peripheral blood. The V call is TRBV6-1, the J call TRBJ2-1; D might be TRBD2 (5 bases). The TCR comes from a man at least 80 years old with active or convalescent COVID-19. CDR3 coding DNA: TGTGCCAGCAGTGAATTTACCCGAGGGTCCTACAATGAGCAGTTCTTC. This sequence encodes CASSEFTRGSYNEQFF.